The 25 T cell receptor beta chains below all came from one sample that was sequenced in a study of shared clonotypes between healthy human individuals. Sequencing used immunoSEQ multiplex PCR; TCRdb keeps in-frame clones, though not all of them. The sample has approximately 1,500,000 clones; around 95% are singletons. Material: naive CD4+ T cells sorted from blood. Documented subset: CD45RA+ positively selected. These receptors were obtained from a man younger than 40 in good health.

The chain employs TRBV5-1 and TRBJ2-2, with 8 bases aligning to TRBD2. The CDR3 totals 17 residues. Germline values: CDR1 SGHRS, CDR2 YFSETQ. V was pared by 0 bases and J by 4 bases, with 8 bases of the junction left unmatched. The CDR3 nucleotides read TGCGCCAGCAGCTTGGGGTCGGGAGGGCCCCTCACCGGGGAGCTGTTTTTT. This sequence encodes CASSLGSGGPLTGELFF.

V usage is TRBV7-9 and J usage is TRBJ1-5; D is unclear. The ends were cut back, 4 bases at V and 4 bases at J, with 5 bases in the middle. The CDR3 covers 12 residues. The germline V gene has CDR1 SEHNR and CDR2 FQNEAQ (reference sequence). The CDR3 DNA is TGTGCCAGCAGCTCAGATAATCAGCCCCAGCATTTT. It translates to CASSSDNQPQHF.

The V gene is TRBV7-2, the J gene TRBJ2-1; the D call may be TRBD1 or TRBD2 (5 bases each). Germline CDR1 and CDR2: SGHTA and FQGNSA. This CDR3 contains 17 residues. The V end was cut by 0 bases, the J end by 8 bases, with 20 bases between. The CDR3 sequence is CASSLALQGAPYDEQFF. In DNA form, the CDR3 reads TGTGCCAGCAGCTTAGCGCTTCAGGGAGCCCCTTACGATGAGCAGTTCTTC.

J is TRBJ1-3 and V is TRBV6-1; 9 bases line up with TRBD1. There are 15 residues in the CDR3. The germline V gene encodes CDR1 MNHNS and CDR2 SASEGT. Unmatched junction bases numbered 3, after V lost 4 bases and J lost 2 bases. CDR3: CASSGRDRAGNTIYF. DNA for the CDR3: TGTGCCAGCAGTGGCCGGGACAGGGCTGGAAACACCATATATTTT.

The rearrangement uses TRBV4-3 and TRBJ1-2; D uncertain. Germline V gene lookup returns CDR1 LGHNA and CDR2 YSLEER. This CDR3 has 16 residues. V lost 0 bases to trimming and J lost 2 bases, with 13 bases between them. The CDR3 region has the DNA TGCGCCAGCAGCCAAGATCTCATAAGGCAGAACTATGGCTACACCTTC. Amino acid sequence: CASSQDLIRQNYGYTF.

This chain connects TRBV9 to TRBJ2-7; 9 bases line up with TRBD2. With V trimmed by 4 bases and J by 2 bases, 7 bases remained unmatched. The CDR3 loop spans 15 amino acids. Germline V gene sequence: CDR1 SGDLS, CDR2 YYNGEE. DNA for the CDR3: TGTGCCAGCAGCCCCTCGGCGGGAGGGCCCTACGAGCAGTACTTC. It is translated as CASSPSAGGPYEQYF. Variable domain in full (rest from reference TRBV9 and TRBJ2-7): DSGVTQTPKHLITATGQRVTLRCSPRSGDLSVYWYQQSLDQGLQFLIQYYNGEERAKGNILERFSAQQFPDLHSELNLSSLELGDSALYFCASSPSAGGPYEQYFGPGTRLTVT.

The chain employs TRBV28 and TRBJ1-4; TRBD1 aligns across 10 bases. Germline V gene lookup returns CDR1 MDHEN and CDR2 SYDVKM. The CDR3 extends over 14 amino acids. J lost 8 bases, V lost 6 bases, and 6 bases had no gene match. CDR3 coding DNA: TGTGCCAGCAGGGAGACAGGGGGCATGGAAAAACTGTTTTTT. It codes for CASRETGGMEKLFF.

V usage is TRBV30 and J usage is TRBJ1-2; the D is unclear. Between the trimmed V and J ends, which lost 0 bases and 4 bases, there was a span of 12 bases. Germline-derived CDR1 and CDR2 are GTSNPN and SVGIG (reference sequence). The CDR3 is made up of 14 amino acids. CDR3 protein: CAWSVSRLPYGYTF. The DNA of the CDR3 is TGTGCCTGGAGTGTAAGTAGGCTCCCCTATGGCTACACCTTC.

This chain uses TRBV19 with TRBJ2-7; D gene uncertain. The germline gives CDR1 LNHDA, CDR2 SQIVND (reference sequence). Trimming took 4 bases from V and 3 from J, leaving 7 bases between them. The CDR3 covers 12 residues. DNA for the CDR3: TGTGCCAGTAGTAACAGTTACTACGAGCAGTACTTC. This gives the protein CASSNSYYEQYF.

The chain is built from TRBV19 and TRBJ2-3; the D call may be TRBD1 or TRBD2 (6 bases each). V lost 5 bases, J lost 6 bases, and 15 bases lay in between. The germline CDR1 and CDR2 sequences are LNHDA and SQIVND (reference sequence). The CDR3 runs to 14 residues. The CDR3 here is CASSVGGGSDTQYF. The DNA for the CDR3 is TGTGCCAGTAGTGTAGGAGGGGGATCGGATACGCAGTATTTT. Variable domain in full (rest from reference TRBV19 and TRBJ2-3): DGGITQSPKYLFRKEGQNVTLSCEQNLNHDAMYWYRQDPGQGLRLIYYSQIVNDFQKGDIAEGYSVSREKKESFPLTVTSAQKNPTAFYLCASSVGGGSDTQYFGPGTRLTVL.

The J gene is TRBJ1-2, the V gene TRBV19; no reliable D call. V dropped 0 bases and J dropped 5 bases, with 13 bases sitting between them. The CDR3 is 15 residues long. CDR1 LNHDA and CDR2 SQIVND come from the germline V gene (reference sequence). CDR3 amino acids: CASSIEHFPKYGYTF. In nucleotides, the CDR3 is TGTGCCAGTAGTATAGAACACTTCCCAAAGTATGGCTACACCTTC.

This chain links TRBV2 with TRBJ1-5; 7 bases line up with TRBD1. Trimming cost V 7 bases and J 2 bases; bases outside gene matches: 11. Germline-derived CDR1 and CDR2 are SNHLY and FYNNEI. The CDR3 length is 16 residues. CDR3 DNA: TGTGCCAGCACCAGCGCAGGGGGTGGCGGCAATCAGCCCCAGCATTTT. It encodes CASTSAGGGGNQPQHF.

This chain links TRBV19 with TRBJ2-6; TRBD1 or TRBD2 may be the D gene (6 bases each). In germline, CDR1 is LNHDA, CDR2 SQIVND (reference sequence). This CDR3 spans 17 amino acids. V was cut by 5 bases and J by 4 bases, with 18 bases left in between. In DNA, the CDR3 is TGTGCCAGTAGTTTCGGAGGGGGTCTGGGCGGGGCCAACGTCCTGACTTTC. Encoded protein: CASSFGGGLGGANVLTF.

As for this clone: This same CDR3 is encoded by further DNA sequences in the sample. The V gene is TRBV2, the J gene TRBJ2-3, with TRBD2 matching 9 bases. This CDR3 has 15 amino acids. Trimming cost V 4 bases and J 2 bases; bases outside gene matches: 4. Germline values: CDR1 SNHLY, CDR2 FYNNEI. The CDR3 here is CASSGLAGYTDTQYF. The CDR3 coding sequence is TGTGCCAGCAGTGGGCTAGCGGGGTACACAGATACGCAGTATTTT.

The chain has TRBV6-5 and TRBJ2-7; 9 bases map to TRBD2. The germline CDR1 and CDR2 sequences are MNHEY and SVGAGI. The V and J ends lost 3 bases and 3 bases, in that order; junction bases with no gene match: 9. This CDR3 has 16 amino acids. CDR3 loop: CASSYSRLAENYEQYF. The CDR3 nucleotides read TGTGCCAGCAGTTATTCACGACTAGCGGAAAACTACGAGCAGTACTTC.

Worth noting for this clone: Within the sample, other DNA sequences also encode this same CDR3. The J gene is TRBJ2-1, the V gene TRBV5-1; the match to TRBD2 covers 7 bases. V trimming: 0 bases; J trimming: 1 base; junction bases outside the gene matches: 4. In germline, CDR1 is SGHRS, CDR2 YFSETQ. The length of the CDR3 is 16 residues. The CDR3 reads CASSLASGNSYNEQFF. CDR3 bases: TGCGCCAGCAGCTTGGCTAGCGGTAATTCCTACAATGAGCAGTTCTTC. The entire variable domain, with the rest obtained from reference TRBV5-1 and TRBJ2-1, is as follows: KAGVTQTPRYLIKTRGQQVTLSCSPISGHRSVSWYQQTPGQGLQFLFEYFSETQRNKGNFPGRFSGRQFSNSRSEMNVSTLELGDSALYLCASSLASGNSYNEQFFGPGTRLTVL.

Comments on this clone: Other DNA sequences in this sample translate to the same CDR3. The chain recombines TRBV7-9 with TRBJ2-7, with D tentatively TRBD1 (6 bases). This CDR3 is 13 amino acids long. V was trimmed by 5 bases and J by 6 bases, leaving 14 bases between them. CDR1 is SEHNR, CDR2 FQNEAQ, per germline (reference sequence). Written as DNA, the CDR3 is TGTGCCAGCAGCCTAGGGGGAGTCGGCGAGCAGTACTTC. Protein product: CASSLGGVGEQYF.

The chain couples TRBV5-1 to TRBJ1-2; TRBD1 might be the D (6 bases). Germline assignment: CDR1 SGHRS and CDR2 YFSETQ. The germline V and J ends were trimmed by 0 bases and 4 bases, with 13 bases remaining between them. The CDR3 has 15 amino acids. The CDR3 reads CASSLVVGQIYGYTF. The CDR3, as DNA: TGCGCCAGCAGCTTGGTAGTAGGACAGATCTATGGCTACACCTTC.

The rearrangement joins TRBV28 to TRBJ1-1; D is undetermined. Germline V lookup: CDR1 MDHEN, CDR2 SYDVKM. CDR3 length equals 18 residues. The V end was cut by 4 bases, the J end by 9 bases, with 30 bases between. CDR3 in amino acids: CASSSVSRGFGLPPKAFF. CDR3 DNA: TGTGCCAGCAGTTCGGTCTCCCGTGGTTTCGGCCTCCCCCCGAAAGCTTTCTTT. The full variable domain, its missing parts supplied by reference TRBV28 and TRBJ1-1, is DVKVTQSSRYLVKRTGEKVFLECVQDMDHENMFWYRQDPGLGLRLIYFSYDVKMKEKGDIPEGYSVSREKKERFSLILESASTNQTSMYLCASSSVSRGFGLPPKAFFGQGTRLTVV.

This clone was counted between two and nine times. This rearrangement joins TRBV9 to TRBJ1-1, with D unresolved. V was shortened by 0 bases and J by 4 bases, with 13 bases between the two germline ends. This CDR3 has 15 residues. Germline V CDR1 and CDR2: SGDLS, YYNGEE. CDR3 amino acids: CASSVGWGSATEAFF. In nucleotides, the CDR3 is TGTGCCAGCAGCGTAGGTTGGGGTTCCGCCACTGAAGCTTTCTTT.

V gene TRBV11-2 combines with J gene TRBJ2-7; 11 bases are shared with TRBD2. Losses at the gene ends were 4 bases for V and 6 bases for J; bases not matched to a gene: 11. Germline V gives CDR1 SGHAT, CDR2 FQNNGV. CDR3 length equals 16 residues. CDR3 in amino acids: CASSSHLAGGRGEQYF. CDR3 nucleotide sequence: TGTGCCAGCAGCTCTCACTTAGCGGGAGGGAGGGGCGAGCAGTACTTC.

To note about this clone: At the DNA level, this CDR3 is encoded by other sequences in the same sample as well. The rearrangement joins TRBV5-4 to TRBJ1-3, with D possibly matching TRBD1 (5 bases). Trimming removed 0 bases at V and 4 bases at J, with 8 bases between. The CDR3 consists of 14 residues. Germline V gene sequence: CDR1 SGHNT, CDR2 YYREEE (reference sequence). The CDR3 is CASSLAGTGNTIYF. The CDR3 DNA sequence: TGTGCCAGCAGCTTGGCAGGGACCGGAAACACCATATATTTT.

The rearrangement uses TRBV11-2 and TRBJ2-1; 9 positions match TRBD2. V shed 1 base, J shed 11 bases, and the junction held 3 bases outside the gene matches. The germline V gene has CDR1 SGHAT and CDR2 FQNNGV. The CDR3 loop spans 13 amino acids. CDR3 in amino acids: CASSLASSGKQFF. CDR3 nucleotide sequence: TGTGCCAGCAGCTTAGCGTCTAGCGGGAAGCAGTTCTTC.

The CDR3 reads CASSARDRFNEQFF. Here the CDR3 DNA reads TGTGCCAGCAGCGCCCGGGACAGATTCAATGAGCAGTTCTTC. The V and J genes are TRBV7-9 and TRBJ2-1; 7 nucleotides match TRBD1. After removal of 5 bases from V and 6 bases from J, the junction contained 7 bases not matched to a gene. The CDR3 has 14 residues. Germline-derived CDR1 and CDR2 are SEHNR and FQNEAQ (reference sequence). Filled out from reference TRBV7-9 and TRBJ2-1, the complete variable domain reads DTGVSQNPRHKITKRGQNVTFRCDPISEHNRLYWYRQTLGQGPEFLTYFQNEAQLEKSRLLSDRFSAERPKGSFSTLEIQRTEQGDSAMYLCASSARDRFNEQFFGPGTRLTVL.

This chain links TRBV5-6 with TRBJ2-7; 11 bases agree with TRBD1. The J segment lost 4 bases and the V segment lost 4 bases, leaving 4 bases of the junction unmatched. CDR1 SGHDT and CDR2 YYEEEE come from the germline V gene. This CDR3 contains 14 residues. CDR3 region: CASSPGQGAYEQYF. The CDR3 nucleotides are TGTGCCAGCAGCCCAGGACAGGGGGCTTACGAGCAGTACTTC. The whole variable domain, remainder taken from reference TRBV5-6 and TRBJ2-7, is DAGVTQSPTHLIKTRGQQVTLRCSPKSGHDTVSWYQQALGQGPQFIFQYYEEEERQRGNFPDRFSGHQFPNYSSELNVNALLLGDSALYLCASSPGQGAYEQYFGPGTRLTVT.